These 9 T cell receptor beta chains were sequenced from one sample in a study of beta chain features in type 1 diabetes. The study, taken as a whole, reports: When Type 1 diabetes patients were examined, their TCRB CDR3s proved moderately but significantly shorter in all four CD4+ subsets.

Expressed TCRB transcripts were sequenced because the isolated RNA had all been reverse transcribed beforehand. Libraries were prepared by immunoSEQ multiplex PCR; TCRdb keeps only in-frame clonotypes and omits some of them. Among some 270,000 clones listed, roughly a tenth were seen once. What these receptors recognize is not known. What was sequenced was naive CD4+ T cells from blood. The receptors were gathered from a man aged 25-45 years with type 1 diabetes.

The sample holds a few counts of this clone. The rearrangement uses TRBV5-6 and TRBJ2-5, with 9 bases lining up with TRBD1. This CDR3 is 13 amino acids long. In germline, CDR1 is SGHDT, CDR2 YYEEEE. After removal of 4 bases from V and 5 bases from J, the junction contained 3 bases not matched to a gene. The CDR3: CASSRGQGETQYF. For the CDR3, the DNA is TGTGCCAGCAGCCGGGGACAGGGCGAGACCCAGTACTTC.

This clone has more than one count but fewer than ten. The chain employs TRBV2 and TRBJ2-7; D may be TRBD1 (6 bases). The CDR3 runs to 14 residues. The V and J ends lost 8 bases and 4 bases respectively, with 18 bases between them. The germline V gene encodes CDR1 SNHLY and CDR2 FYNNEI. DNA for the CDR3: TGTGCCAGCGCACAGGGTCGAAACGAATACGAGCAGTACTTC. It codes for CASAQGRNEYEQYF.

This chain joins TRBV7-2 and TRBJ2-7, with D unresolved. Trimming removed 5 bases at V and 4 bases at J, with 15 bases between. CDR1 is SGHTA, CDR2 FQGNSA, per germline. CDR3 length equals 14 residues. The CDR3 is CASSPRFNAYEQYF. The CDR3, as DNA: TGTGCCAGCAGCCCCAGGTTTAATGCGTACGAGCAGTACTTC.

The chain couples TRBV5-4 to TRBJ2-2, with D hard to call. Trimming cost V 0 bases and J 7 bases, with 4 bases left between them. The CDR3 length is 12 residues. Germline V gives CDR1 SGHNT, CDR2 YYREEE (reference sequence). The CDR3: CASSLADGELFF. CDR3 DNA: TGTGCCAGCAGCTTGGCAGACGGGGAGCTGTTTTTT.

The rearrangement joins TRBV4-3 to TRBJ2-2, with D perhaps matching TRBD2 (5 bases). Germline-derived CDR1 and CDR2 are LGHNA and YSLEER. The CDR3 length is 15 residues. The ends were cut back, 4 bases at V and 7 bases at J, with 16 bases in the middle. The CDR3 sequence: CASSRMDGMGGELFF. The DNA of the CDR3 is TGCGCCAGCAGCCGAATGGACGGGATGGGCGGGGAGCTGTTTTTT.

The chain couples TRBV11-2 to TRBJ2-3; possible D gene TRBD2, 5 bases. The CDR3 sequence is 15 residues long. Germline V lookup: CDR1 SGHAT, CDR2 FQNNGV. V was clipped by 2 bases and J by 0 bases, with 9 bases between them. In nucleotides, the CDR3 is TGTGCCAGCAGCTTAATGCTAGCTAGCACAGATACGCAGTATTTT. Encoded protein: CASSLMLASTDTQYF.

A word on this clone: This sample includes further DNA sequences coding for the same CDR3. The CDR3 DNA reads as TGTGCCAGCTCACCACCGGGAGAAGAGACCCAGTACTTC. This sequence encodes CASSPPGEETQYF. The chain couples TRBV18 to TRBJ2-5, with a tentative D call TRBD2 (5 bases). The CDR3 is 13 amino acids. V lost 0 bases, J lost 3 bases, and 5 bases lay in between. Germline assignment: CDR1 KGHSH and CDR2 LQKENI. Based on the CDR3 plus reference TRBV18 and TRBJ2-5, the full variable domain is NAGVMQNPRHLVRRRGQEARLRCSPMKGHSHVYWYRQLPEEGLKFMVYLQKENIIDESGMPKERFSAEFPKEGPSILRIQQVVRGDSAAYFCASSPPGEETQYFGPGTRLLVL.

The V and J genes are TRBV6-5 and TRBJ2-1; no definite D call. Germline CDR1 reads MNHEY; CDR2 reads SVGAGI. V shed 3 bases and J shed 6 bases, with 15 bases lying between them. The CDR3 runs to 15 residues. The CDR3 is CASSYARPPGNEQFF. The CDR3 DNA reads TGTGCCAGCAGTTATGCTAGACCCCCGGGCAATGAGCAGTTCTTC.

This sequence joins TRBV15 and TRBJ2-5; possibly TRBD2 for D (6 bases). The germline V and J ends were trimmed by 5 bases and 3 bases, with 19 bases remaining between them. The germline CDR1 and CDR2 sequences are LNHNV and YYDKDF (reference sequence). The CDR3 extends over 16 amino acids. The CDR3 loop is CATSATIGGTKETQYF. The CDR3 nucleotides read TGTGCCACCAGCGCAACAATCGGGGGAACCAAAGAGACCCAGTACTTC.